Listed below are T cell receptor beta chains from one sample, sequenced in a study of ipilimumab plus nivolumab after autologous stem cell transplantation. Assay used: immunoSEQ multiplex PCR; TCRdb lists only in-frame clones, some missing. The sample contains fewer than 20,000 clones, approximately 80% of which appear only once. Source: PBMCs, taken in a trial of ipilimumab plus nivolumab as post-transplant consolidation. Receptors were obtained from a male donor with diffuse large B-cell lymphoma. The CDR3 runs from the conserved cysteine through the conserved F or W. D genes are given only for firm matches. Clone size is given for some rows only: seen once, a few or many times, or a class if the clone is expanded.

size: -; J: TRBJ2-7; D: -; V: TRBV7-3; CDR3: CASSAGQGLEQYF; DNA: TGTGCCAGCAGCGCAGGGCAGGGTCTTGAGCAGTACTTC
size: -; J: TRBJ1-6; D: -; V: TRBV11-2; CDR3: CASSLDRNNSPLHF; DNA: TGTGCCAGCAGCTTAGACAGGAATAATTCACCCCTCCACTTT
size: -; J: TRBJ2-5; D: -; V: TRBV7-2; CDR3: CASRLGPFQETQYF; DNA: TGTGCCAGCAGACTAGGACCATTCCAAGAGACCCAGTACTTC
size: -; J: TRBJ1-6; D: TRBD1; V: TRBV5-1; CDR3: CASSPKTQTGTGALGVSPLHF; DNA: TGCGCCAGCAGCCCAAAGACCCAGACCGGGACAGGGGCCCTAGGGGTTTCACCCCTCCACTTT
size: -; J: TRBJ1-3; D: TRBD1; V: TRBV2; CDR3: CASSETGEVDTIYF; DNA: TGTGCCAGCAGTGAAACAGGGGAGGTTGACACCATATATTTT
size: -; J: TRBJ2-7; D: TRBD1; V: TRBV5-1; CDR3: CASSLTGWQDEQYF; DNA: TGCGCCAGCAGTTTGACAGGGTGGCAGGACGAGCAGTACTTC
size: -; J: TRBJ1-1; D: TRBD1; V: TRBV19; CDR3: CASSNLPGQGIPEAFF; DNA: TGTGCCAGTAGTAACCTACCGGGACAGGGTATCCCTGAAGCTTTCTTT
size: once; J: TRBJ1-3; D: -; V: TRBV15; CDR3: CATEGVEAWKNTIYF; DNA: TGTGCCACCGAGGGGGTTGAAGCGTGGAAAAACACCATATATTTT
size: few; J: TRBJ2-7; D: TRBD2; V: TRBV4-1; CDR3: CASSHQTSGLYEQYF; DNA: TGCGCCAGCAGCCACCAGACTAGCGGCCTCTACGAGCAGTACTTC
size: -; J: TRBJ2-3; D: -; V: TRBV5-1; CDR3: CASSMRDLTDTQYF; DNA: TGCGCCAGCAGCATGCGGGACCTCACAGATACGCAGTATTTT
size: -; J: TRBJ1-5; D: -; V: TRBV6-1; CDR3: CASTIRGRSQPQHF; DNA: TGTGCCAGCACCATCCGAGGGAGGTCTCAGCCCCAGCATTTT
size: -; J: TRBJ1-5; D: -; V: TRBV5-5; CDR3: CASSLRTANQPQHF; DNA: TGTGCCAGCAGCTTGAGGACAGCGAATCAGCCCCAGCATTTT
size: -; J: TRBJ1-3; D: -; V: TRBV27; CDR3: CASSLSSGNTIYF; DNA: TGTGCCAGCAGTTTATCCAGCGGAAACACCATATATTTT
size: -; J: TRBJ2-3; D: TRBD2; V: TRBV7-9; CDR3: CASSLAQTSGETDTQYF; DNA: TGTGCCAGCAGCTTAGCTCAGACTAGCGGGGAAACAGATACGCAGTATTTT
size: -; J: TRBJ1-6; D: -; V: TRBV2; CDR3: CASRANNSPLHF; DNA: TGTGCCAGCAGGGCAAATAATTCACCCCTCCACTTT
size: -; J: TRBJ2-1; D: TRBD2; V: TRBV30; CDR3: CAWREAGGHNEQFF; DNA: TGTGCCTGGAGGGAAGCGGGGGGCCACAATGAGCAGTTCTTC
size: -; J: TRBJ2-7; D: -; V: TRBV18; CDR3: CASSPKRGTYEQYF; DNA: TGTGCCAGCTCACCTAAAAGAGGGACCTACGAGCAGTACTTC
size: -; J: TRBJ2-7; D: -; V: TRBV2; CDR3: CASSEAQGSIYEQYF; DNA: TGTGCCAGCAGTGAAGCGCAAGGATCTATTTACGAGCAGTACTTC
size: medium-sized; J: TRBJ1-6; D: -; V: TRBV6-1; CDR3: CASLLTRKNSPLHF; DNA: TGTGCCAGCCTCCTGACAAGGAAAAATTCACCCCTCCACTTT
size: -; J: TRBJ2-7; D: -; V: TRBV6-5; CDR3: CASGTTGYYEQYF; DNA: TGTGCCAGCGGGACCACAGGGTACTACGAGCAGTACTTC
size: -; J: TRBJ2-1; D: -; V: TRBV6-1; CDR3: CASNEAGLYNEQFF; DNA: TGTGCCAGCAATGAAGCGGGTCTTTACAATGAGCAGTTCTTC
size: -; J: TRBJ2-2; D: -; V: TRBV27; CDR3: CASSFGSGDLNTGELFF; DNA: TGTGCCAGCAGTTTCGGATCAGGGGACCTAAACACCGGGGAGCTGTTTTTT